This T cell receptor beta chain came from a study of cytomegalovirus exposure and HLA in healthy donors. Study results and caveats: Investigators reported fewer than 200 TCR beta chains as tied to cytomegalovirus. Looking again later, the authors saw that most CMV-associated TCR beta chains seemed HLA-restricted.

In regard to this clone: Its cognate antigen is unknown.

60 Vbeta and 13 Jbeta primers were used in PCR. The method was immunoSEQ multiplex PCR; TCRdb's version includes in-frame clones alone and lacks a portion of them. The profile shows 90,000 to 150,000 clones, 75% of them singletons. The ends were cut back, 1 base at V and 5 bases at J, with 10 bases in the middle. The CDR3 spans 13 residues. Germline assignment: CDR1 GTSNPN and CDR2 SVGIG (reference sequence). Sequencing was done on a sample of PBMCs. The TCR sequence derives from a woman in her thirties or forties in good health and CMV-seropositive. The chain combines TRBV30 with TRBJ2-3; no clear D gene. The CDR3 spells CAWSALGGDTQYF. The CDR3 nucleotides read TGTGCCTGGAGTGCCCTCGGTGGAGATACGCAGTATTTT.